Below, one T cell receptor beta chain is given with its context. Its antigen remains unknown. The sample is drawn from a study of graft-versus-host responses after intestinal transplantation. For the study at large: Recipients got multivisceral, liver-intestinal, or isolated intestinal transplants. Uniformly, recipients were administered anti-thymocyte globulin induction with subsequent tacrolimus and steroids for two to three years.

Study-wide results and limits: GvH clones turned up in recipient marrow; some had shown up first in ileum or blood. Levels of circulating GvH clones at their peak were associated with early post-transplant HvG declines.

Sequencing used immunoSEQ multiplex PCR; TCRdb keeps in-frame clones, though not all of them. The sample yields about 19,000 clones, about nine tenths seen once. The CDR3 totals 16 residues. This receptor was taken from a human patient who received an intestinal transplant, so some T cells may come from the graft donor. This sequence joins TRBV21-1 and TRBJ2-3; the listed D gene, TRBD1, was not tested against the DNA. TRBV21-1 is described as a pseudogene. The starting material was PBMCs, obtained less than 400 days after transplant. Here the CDR3 DNA reads TGTGCCAGCAGCAGAAAGCTGGGACAGGGCACAGATACGCAGTATTTT. Translation: CASSRKLGQGTDTQYF.